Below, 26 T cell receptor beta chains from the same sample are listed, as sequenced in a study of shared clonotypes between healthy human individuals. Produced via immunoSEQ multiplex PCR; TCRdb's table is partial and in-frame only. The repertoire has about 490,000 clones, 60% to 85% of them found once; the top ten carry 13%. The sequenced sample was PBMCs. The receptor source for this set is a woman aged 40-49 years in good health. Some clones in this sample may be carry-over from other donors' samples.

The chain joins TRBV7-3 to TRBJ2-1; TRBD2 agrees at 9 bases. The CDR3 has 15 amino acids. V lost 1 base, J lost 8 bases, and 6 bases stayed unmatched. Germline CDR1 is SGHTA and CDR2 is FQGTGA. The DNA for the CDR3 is TGTGCCAGCAGCTTAAATAGCGGGAGTGTCTATGAGCAGTTCTTC. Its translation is CASSLNSGSVYEQFF.

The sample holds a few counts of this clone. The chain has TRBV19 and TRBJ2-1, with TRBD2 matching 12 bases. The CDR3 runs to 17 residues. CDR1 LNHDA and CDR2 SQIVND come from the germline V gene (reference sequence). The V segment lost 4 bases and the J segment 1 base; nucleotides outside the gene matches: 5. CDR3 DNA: TGTGCCAGTAGTAGCCTACTAGCGGGAGGATCCTACAATGAGCAGTTCTTC. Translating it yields CASSSLLAGGSYNEQFF. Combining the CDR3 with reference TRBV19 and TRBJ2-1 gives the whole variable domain DGGITQSPKYLFRKEGQNVTLSCEQNLNHDAMYWYRQDPGQGLRLIYYSQIVNDFQKGDIAEGYSVSREKKESFPLTVTSAQKNPTAFYLCASSSLLAGGSYNEQFFGPGTRLTVL.

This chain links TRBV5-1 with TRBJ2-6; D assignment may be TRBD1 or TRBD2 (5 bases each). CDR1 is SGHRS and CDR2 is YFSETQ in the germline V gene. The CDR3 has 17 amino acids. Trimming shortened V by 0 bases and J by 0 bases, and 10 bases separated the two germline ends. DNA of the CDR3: TGCGCCAGCAGCTTGGAGGGACCATCCTCTGGGGCCAACGTCCTGACTTTC. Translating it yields CASSLEGPSSGANVLTF.

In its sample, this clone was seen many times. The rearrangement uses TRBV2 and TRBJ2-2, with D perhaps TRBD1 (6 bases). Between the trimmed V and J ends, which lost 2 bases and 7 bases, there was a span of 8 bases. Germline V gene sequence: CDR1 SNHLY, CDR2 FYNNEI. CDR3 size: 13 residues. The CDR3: CASSEQGHGELFF. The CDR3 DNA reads TGTGCCAGCAGTGAACAGGGACACGGGGAGCTGTTTTTT.

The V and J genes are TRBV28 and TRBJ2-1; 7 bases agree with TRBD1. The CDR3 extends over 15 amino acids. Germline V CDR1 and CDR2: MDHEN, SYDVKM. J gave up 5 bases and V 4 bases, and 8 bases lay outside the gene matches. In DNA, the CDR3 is TGTGCCAGCAGTTCCCACCAAGGGGGCCACAATGAGCAGTTCTTC. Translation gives CASSSHQGGHNEQFF.

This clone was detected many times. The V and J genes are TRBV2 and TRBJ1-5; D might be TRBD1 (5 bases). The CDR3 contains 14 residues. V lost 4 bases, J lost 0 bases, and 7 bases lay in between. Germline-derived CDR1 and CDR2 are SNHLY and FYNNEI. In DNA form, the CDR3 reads TGTGCCAGCAGTGCCGGACATAGCAATCAGCCCCAGCATTTT. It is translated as CASSAGHSNQPQHF.

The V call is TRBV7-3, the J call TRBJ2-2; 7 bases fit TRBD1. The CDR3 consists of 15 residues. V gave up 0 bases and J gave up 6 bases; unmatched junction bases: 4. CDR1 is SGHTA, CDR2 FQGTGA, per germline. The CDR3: CASSLTTGLAGELFF. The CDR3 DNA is TGTGCCAGCAGCTTAACGACAGGGCTGGCCGGGGAGCTGTTTTTT.

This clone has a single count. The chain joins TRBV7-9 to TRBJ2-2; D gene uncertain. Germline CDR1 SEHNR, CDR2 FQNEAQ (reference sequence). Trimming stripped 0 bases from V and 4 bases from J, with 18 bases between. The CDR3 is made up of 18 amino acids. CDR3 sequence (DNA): TGTGCCAGCAGCTTAGCGGTTGTAGTCCAGCGACCCACCGGGGAGCTGTTTTTT. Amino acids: CASSLAVVVQRPTGELFF.

The CDR3 loop reads CASSMAGGRETQYF. CDR3 bases: TGTGCCAGTAGTATGGCTGGGGGGCGAGAGACCCAGTACTTC. The chain has TRBV19 and TRBJ2-5; possibly TRBD1 or TRBD2 for D (6 bases each). Germline V gives CDR1 LNHDA, CDR2 SQIVND (reference sequence). The V gene lost 3 bases and the J gene lost 4 bases, with 12 bases spanning the gap. This CDR3 has 14 residues.

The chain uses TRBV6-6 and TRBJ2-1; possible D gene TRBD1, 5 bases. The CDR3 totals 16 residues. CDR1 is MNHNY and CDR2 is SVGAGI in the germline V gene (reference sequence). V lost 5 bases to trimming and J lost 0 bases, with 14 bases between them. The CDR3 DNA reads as TGTGCCAGCAGTAGACAGAGTAGTAGCTCCTACAATGAGCAGTTCTTC. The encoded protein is CASSRQSSSSYNEQFF.

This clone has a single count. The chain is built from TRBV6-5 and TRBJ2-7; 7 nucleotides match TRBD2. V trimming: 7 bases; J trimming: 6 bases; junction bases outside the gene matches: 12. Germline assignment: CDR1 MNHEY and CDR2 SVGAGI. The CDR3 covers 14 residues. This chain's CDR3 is CASTLGGSGSEQYF. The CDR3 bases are TGTGCCAGCACCCTCGGGGGGTCGGGTTCCGAGCAGTACTTC.

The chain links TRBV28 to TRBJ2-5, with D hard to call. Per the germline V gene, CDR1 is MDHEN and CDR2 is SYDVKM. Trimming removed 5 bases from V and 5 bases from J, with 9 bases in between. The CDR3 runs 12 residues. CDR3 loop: CASSHLMETQYF. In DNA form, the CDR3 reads TGTGCCAGCAGTCACCTGATGGAGACCCAGTACTTC.

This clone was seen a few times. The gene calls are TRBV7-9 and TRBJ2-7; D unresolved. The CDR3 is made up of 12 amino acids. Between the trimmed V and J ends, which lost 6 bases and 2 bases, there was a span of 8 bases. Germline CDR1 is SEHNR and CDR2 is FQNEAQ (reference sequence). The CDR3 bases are TGTGCCAGCAGTGGGATTCCCTACGAGCAGTACTTC. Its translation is CASSGIPYEQYF.

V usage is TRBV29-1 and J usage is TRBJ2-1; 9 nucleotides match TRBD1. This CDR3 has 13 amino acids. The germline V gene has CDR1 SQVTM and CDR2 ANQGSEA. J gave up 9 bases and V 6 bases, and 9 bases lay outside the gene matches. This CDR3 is CSVPGQGFAEQFF. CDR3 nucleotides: TGCAGCGTCCCGGGACAGGGTTTCGCTGAGCAGTTCTTC.

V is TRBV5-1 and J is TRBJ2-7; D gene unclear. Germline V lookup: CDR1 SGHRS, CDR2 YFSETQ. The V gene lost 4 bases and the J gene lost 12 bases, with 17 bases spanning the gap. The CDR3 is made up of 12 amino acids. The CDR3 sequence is CASSPLQDPLYF. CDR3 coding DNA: TGCGCCAGCAGCCCCCTGCAGGACCCATTGTACTTC.

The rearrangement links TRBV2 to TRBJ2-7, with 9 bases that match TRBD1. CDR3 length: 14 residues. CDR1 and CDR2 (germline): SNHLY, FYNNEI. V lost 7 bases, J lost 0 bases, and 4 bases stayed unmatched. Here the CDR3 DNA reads TGTGCCAGCACAGAACAGGGGGCCTCCTACGAGCAGTACTTC. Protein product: CASTEQGASYEQYF.

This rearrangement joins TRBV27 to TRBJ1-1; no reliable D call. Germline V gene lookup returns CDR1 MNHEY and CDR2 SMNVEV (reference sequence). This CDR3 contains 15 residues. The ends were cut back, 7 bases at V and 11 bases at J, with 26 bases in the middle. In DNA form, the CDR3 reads TGTGCCAGCACCCCCCGCGGCAGTCTCGAACTGGGGGCTTTCTTT. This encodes CASTPRGSLELGAFF.

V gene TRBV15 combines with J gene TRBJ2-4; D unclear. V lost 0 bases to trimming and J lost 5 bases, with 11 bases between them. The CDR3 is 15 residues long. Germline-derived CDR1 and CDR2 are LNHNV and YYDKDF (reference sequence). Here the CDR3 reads CATSRDRGGQNIQYF. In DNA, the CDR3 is TGTGCCACCAGCAGAGATCGAGGTGGCCAAAACATTCAGTACTTC.

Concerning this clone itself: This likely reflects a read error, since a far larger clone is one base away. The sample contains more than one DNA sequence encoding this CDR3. In DNA, the CDR3 is TGTGCCATCGAGGGAGGGGGGAATTATGGCTATACCTTC. This codes for CAIEGGGNYGYTF. This sequence joins TRBV6-1 and TRBJ1-2; possibly TRBD1 for D (6 bases). CDR1 MNHNS and CDR2 SASEGT come from the germline V gene. The CDR3 runs to 13 residues.

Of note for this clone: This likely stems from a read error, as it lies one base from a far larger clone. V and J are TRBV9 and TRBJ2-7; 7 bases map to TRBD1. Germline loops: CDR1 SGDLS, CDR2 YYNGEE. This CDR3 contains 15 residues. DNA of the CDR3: TGTGTCAGCAGCGCCGCAGGGGGTTCTTCGAACGAGCAGTACTTC. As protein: CVSSAAGGSSNEQYF.

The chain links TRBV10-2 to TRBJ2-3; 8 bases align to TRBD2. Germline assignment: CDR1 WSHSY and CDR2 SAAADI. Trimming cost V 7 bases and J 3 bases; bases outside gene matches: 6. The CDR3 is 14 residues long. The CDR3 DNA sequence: TGCGCCAGCACCCCAGCGGGAGTAACAGATACGCAGTATTTT. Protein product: CASTPAGVTDTQYF.

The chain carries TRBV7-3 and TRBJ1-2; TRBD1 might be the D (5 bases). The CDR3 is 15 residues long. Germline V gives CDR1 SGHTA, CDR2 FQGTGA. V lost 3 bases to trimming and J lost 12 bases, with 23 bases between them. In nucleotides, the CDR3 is TGTGCCAGCAGCTTGTGGGGGGAGCCTAGGGCGGACAACACCTTC. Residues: CASSLWGEPRADNTF.

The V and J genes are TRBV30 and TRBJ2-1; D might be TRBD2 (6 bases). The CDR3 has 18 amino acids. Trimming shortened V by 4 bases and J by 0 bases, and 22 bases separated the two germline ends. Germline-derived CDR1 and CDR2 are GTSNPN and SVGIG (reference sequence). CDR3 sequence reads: CAWILDGRPPDSYNEQFF. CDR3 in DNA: TGTGCCTGGATTCTCGACGGGAGACCACCAGACTCCTACAATGAGCAGTTCTTC. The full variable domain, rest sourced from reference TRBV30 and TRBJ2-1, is SQTIHQWPATLVQPVGSPLSLECTVEGTSNPNLYWYRQAAGRGLQLLFYSVGIGQISSEVPQNLSASRPQDRQFILSSKKLLLSDSGFYLCAWILDGRPPDSYNEQFFGPGTRLTVL.

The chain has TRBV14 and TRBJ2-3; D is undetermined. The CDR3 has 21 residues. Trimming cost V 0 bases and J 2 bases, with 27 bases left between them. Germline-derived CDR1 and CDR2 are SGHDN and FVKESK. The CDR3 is CASSQDRDSNHPPSHTDTQYF. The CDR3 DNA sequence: TGTGCCAGCAGCCAAGATCGCGACTCAAACCATCCCCCCTCACACACAGATACGCAGTATTTT.

The CDR3 loop reads CATRRSGVTDTQYF. The CDR3 DNA sequence: TGTGCCACCAGACGTAGCGGGGTCACAGATACGCAGTATTTT. The rearrangement links TRBV15 to TRBJ2-3; the match to TRBD2 covers 8 bases. This CDR3 spans 14 amino acids. The V gene's germline CDR1 is LNHNV and CDR2 YYDKDF (reference sequence). V dropped 6 bases and J dropped 2; count of bases not matched to a gene: 4.

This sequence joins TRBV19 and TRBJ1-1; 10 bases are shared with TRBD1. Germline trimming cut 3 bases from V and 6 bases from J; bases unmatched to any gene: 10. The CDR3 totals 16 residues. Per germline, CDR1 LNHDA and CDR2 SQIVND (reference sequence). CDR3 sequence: CASSISGTGVNPEAFF. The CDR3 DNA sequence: TGTGCCAGTAGTATCTCTGGGACAGGGGTAAACCCTGAAGCTTTCTTT.